A selection of T cell receptor beta chains follows, all from one sample in a study of blood T cell repertoires in COVID-19. Profiling relied on immunoSEQ multiplex PCR, and the TCRdb table lists in-frame clones only, not all of them. The sample includes some 220,000 clones, 84% of them seen just once. Sequencing was performed on peripheral blood. The source is a man over 45 with active or convalescent COVID-19. CDR3s include the opening cysteine and the closing phenylalanine or tryptophan. The order of the fields is D gene, J gene, clone size, V gene, CDR3 DNA, CDR3 protein. The D gene is left open where the match is weak. Clone size is not always given. Where it is, it says once, few, many or a class for expanded clones.

>-|TRBJ1-4|few|TRBV15
TGTGCCACCTCGGACAGACTAAATGAAAAACTGTTTTTT
CATSDRLNEKLFF
>TRBD2|TRBJ2-5|-|TRBV6-2/TRBV6-3
TGTGCCAGCAGTTATGATCTATCGCAATCGGGACTAGCGGCGGGAGAGACCCAGTACTTC
CASSYDLSQSGLAAGETQYF
>-|TRBJ1-2|-|TRBV6-5
TGTGCCAGCAGCCAGTACAGGGCATCGGATGGCTACACCTTC
CASSQYRASDGYTF
>-|TRBJ1-1|-|TRBV12-3/TRBV12-4
TGTGCCAGCAGTTTGAATCAGTTTACTGAAGCTTTCTTT
CASSLNQFTEAFF
>-|TRBJ1-1|-|TRBV5-4
TGTGCCAGCAGCCAGATCAGGGGCCCTGAAGCTTTCTTT
CASSQIRGPEAFF
>TRBD1|TRBJ1-2|-|TRBV7-2
TGTGCCAGCAGCTCGCCACAACAGGGGTTTCACTATGGCTACACCTTC
CASSSPQQGFHYGYTF
>-|TRBJ2-3|-|TRBV4-3
TGCGCCAGCAGCCAAGATCGTCGGGGGTGGGCAGATACGCAGTATTTT
CASSQDRRGWADTQYF
>TRBD1|TRBJ2-1|-|TRBV7-7
TGTGCTAGCAGCTCGGGACAGGGTTCCTACAATGAGCAGTTCTTC
CASSSGQGSYNEQFF
>-|TRBJ2-5|-|TRBV7-8
TGTGCCAGCAGCTTAGCGCTTCGGGGGGAGACCCAGTACTTC
CASSLALRGETQYF
>-|TRBJ1-6|-|TRBV15
TGTGCCACCAGTAATACCTATAATTCACCCCTCCACTTT
CATSNTYNSPLHF
>-|TRBJ2-1|few|TRBV27
TGTGCCAGCAGTTTTCATCGGGCAGGGCTGGGCGGTCGATCCTACAATGAGCAGTTCTTC
CASSFHRAGLGGRSYNEQFF
>TRBD2|TRBJ2-1|-|TRBV28
TGTGCCAGCAGTACTCTAGCGGGGGCAACCTACAATGAGCAGTTCTTC
CASSTLAGATYNEQFF
>-|TRBJ2-3|-|TRBV19
TGTGCCAGTAGTAGCCAGGTGGATACGCAGTATTTT
CASSSQVDTQYF
>TRBD1|TRBJ2-6|-|TRBV9
TGTGCCAGCAGCGTCCTACAGGGGGCGACCCACTCTGGGGCCAACGTCCTGACTTTC
CASSVLQGATHSGANVLTF
>-|TRBJ2-1|-|TRBV7-8
TGTGCCAGCAGCTTAGTTCTATCCATCTACAATGAGCAGTTCTTC
CASSLVLSIYNEQFF
>-|TRBJ2-1|few|TRBV6-6
TGTGCCAGCAGTTACGGGCAGGCCCCCAATGAGCAGTTCTTC
CASSYGQAPNEQFF
>-|TRBJ1-4|-|TRBV28
TGTGCCAGCAGTTTTTCCAGGGCTAATGAAAAACTGTTTTTT
CASSFSRANEKLFF
>-|TRBJ2-1|-|TRBV15
TGTGCCACCAGCAGAGATCGGCTAGCCATCTTCTTC
CATSRDRLAIFF
>TRBD1|TRBJ1-5|-|TRBV2
TGTGCCAGCGGACAGGGGGATGCGAGCAATCAGCCCCAGCATTTT
CASGQGDASNQPQHF
>TRBD1|TRBJ1-4|-|TRBV25-1
TGTGCCAGCAGTATTGGGACAGGGGCGAATGAAAAACTGTTTTTT
CASSIGTGANEKLFF
>-|TRBJ1-5|-|TRBV4-1
TGCGCCAGCAGCCAAGGACTGATTAGCAATCAGCCCCAGCATTTT
CASSQGLISNQPQHF
>-|TRBJ2-7|-|TRBV27
TGTGCCAGCAGTCCCCACTACGAGCAGTACTTC
CASSPHYEQYF
>TRBD1|TRBJ1-1|-|TRBV10-3
TGTGCCATCAGCCATGGCGACCATTCCACAGGGGGCACTGAAGCTTTCTTT
CAISHGDHSTGGTEAFF
>TRBD2|TRBJ2-1|-|TRBV5-1
TGCGCCAGCAGCCTGGGACTAGCGGGAGATTGGTCCTACAATGAGCAGTTCTTC
CASSLGLAGDWSYNEQFF
>TRBD1|TRBJ1-2|-|TRBV25-1
TGTGCCAGCAGTGCGACAGGGATCTATGGCTACACCTTC
CASSATGIYGYTF
>TRBD2|TRBJ2-5|-|TRBV28
TGTGCCAGCACTCCCCGGCTAGCGGAACAAGAGACCCAGTACTTC
CASTPRLAEQETQYF
>-|TRBJ2-6|-|TRBV3-1/TRBV3-2
TGTGCCAGCAGCCAGGCGGGGCCCGGGGCCAACGTCCTGACTTTC
CASSQAGPGANVLTF
>TRBD1|TRBJ1-5|-|TRBV4-3
TGCGCCAGCAGCCAAGAATGGAGACAGGGCCAGCCCCAGCATTTT
CASSQEWRQGQPQHF
>TRBD1|TRBJ1-4|-|TRBV19
TGTGCCAGTAGTACCGGCACCGGACAGGGGGCGAATGAAAAACTGTTTTTT
CASSTGTGQGANEKLFF
>-|TRBJ1-2|-|TRBV28
TGTGCCAGCAGTTTCGAGAGATTCAATGGCTACACCTTC
CASSFERFNGYTF
>-|TRBJ1-2|-|TRBV5-6
TGTGCCAGCAGCTTGGGCGGGGGAGATGGCTACACCTTC
CASSLGGGDGYTF
>TRBD1|TRBJ2-4|-|TRBV7-3
TGTGCCAGCAGCTTAGGGGACAGAAGTGGAAACATTCAGTACTTC
CASSLGDRSGNIQYF
>TRBD1|TRBJ2-3|-|TRBV27
TGTGCCAGCAGTTTATGGACAGGGGGCGGGACAGATACGCAGTATTTT
CASSLWTGGGTDTQYF
>TRBD1|TRBJ2-3|-|TRBV5-1
TGCGCCAGCGGGAGGGACAGGGAGACAGATACGCAGTATTTT
CASGRDRETDTQYF
>TRBD1|TRBJ1-1|few|TRBV4-3
TGCGCCAGCAGCTTCCGGGACAGGGAGAACACTGAAGCTTTCTTT
CASSFRDRENTEAFF
>TRBD2|TRBJ2-5|-|TRBV4-1
TGCGCCAGCAGCCAAGATGGGGCTAGCGGGGGGTTTCGGGAGACCCAGTACTTC
CASSQDGASGGFRETQYF
>-|TRBJ2-3|-|TRBV29-1
TGCAGCGTTCAAACAGTCGGCACAGATACGCAGTATTTT
CSVQTVGTDTQYF
>-|TRBJ2-5|-|TRBV24-1
TGTGCCACCAGTGATCAGCAGGGAGAGACCCAGTACTTC
CATSDQQGETQYF
>-|TRBJ1-2|-|TRBV12-3/TRBV12-4
TGTGCCAGCAGTTATCAGGGTTGGGGCTACACCTTC
CASSYQGWGYTF
>-|TRBJ2-1|-|TRBV7-6
TGTGCCAGCAGCTTAATTGGACAGACCTCCTACAATGAGCAGTTCTTC
CASSLIGQTSYNEQFF
>TRBD1|TRBJ2-7|-|TRBV6-6
TGTGCCAGCAGTTACGGGACAGTGAAGTCCTACGAGCAGTACTTC
CASSYGTVKSYEQYF
>TRBD1|TRBJ1-2|once|TRBV4-2
TGTGCCAGCAGCCCAAGGGGGGCAGGGGGAGACTATGGCTACACCTTC
CASSPRGAGGDYGYTF
>-|TRBJ2-3|-|TRBV29-1
TGCAGCGTTGTTGGCAGGGGACGAGCAGATACGCAGTATTTT
CSVVGRGRADTQYF
>-|TRBJ1-2|-|TRBV19
TGTGCCAGTAATGGGCAACTCCAAAACTATGGCTACACCTTC
CASNGQLQNYGYTF
>TRBD1|TRBJ1-2|-|TRBV2
TGTGCCAGCAGTTACGACAGGGACTATGGCTACACCTTC
CASSYDRDYGYTF
>-|TRBJ2-2|-|TRBV10-2
TGCGCCAGCATGGTATGGCAGGGGAACACCGGGGAGCTGTTTTTT
CASMVWQGNTGELFF
>-|TRBJ1-2|-|TRBV2
TGTGCCAGCATTCCCAGAAACTATGGCTACACCTTC
CASIPRNYGYTF
>-|TRBJ1-1|-|TRBV7-2
TGTGCCAGCAGCCGACACGACAGCACTGAAGCTTTCTTT
CASSRHDSTEAFF
>-|TRBJ2-5|-|TRBV2
TGTGCCAGCAGTGGCGGGGAGACCCAGTACTTC
CASSGGETQYF
>TRBD2|TRBJ2-7|-|TRBV7-8
TGTGCCAGCAGTTTACCGGGACTAGCGGGAGGCGAGCAGTACTTC
CASSLPGLAGGEQYF
>-|TRBJ2-5|-|TRBV18
TGTGCCAGCTCACCACCTGGAGGGGAGACCCAGTACTTC
CASSPPGGETQYF